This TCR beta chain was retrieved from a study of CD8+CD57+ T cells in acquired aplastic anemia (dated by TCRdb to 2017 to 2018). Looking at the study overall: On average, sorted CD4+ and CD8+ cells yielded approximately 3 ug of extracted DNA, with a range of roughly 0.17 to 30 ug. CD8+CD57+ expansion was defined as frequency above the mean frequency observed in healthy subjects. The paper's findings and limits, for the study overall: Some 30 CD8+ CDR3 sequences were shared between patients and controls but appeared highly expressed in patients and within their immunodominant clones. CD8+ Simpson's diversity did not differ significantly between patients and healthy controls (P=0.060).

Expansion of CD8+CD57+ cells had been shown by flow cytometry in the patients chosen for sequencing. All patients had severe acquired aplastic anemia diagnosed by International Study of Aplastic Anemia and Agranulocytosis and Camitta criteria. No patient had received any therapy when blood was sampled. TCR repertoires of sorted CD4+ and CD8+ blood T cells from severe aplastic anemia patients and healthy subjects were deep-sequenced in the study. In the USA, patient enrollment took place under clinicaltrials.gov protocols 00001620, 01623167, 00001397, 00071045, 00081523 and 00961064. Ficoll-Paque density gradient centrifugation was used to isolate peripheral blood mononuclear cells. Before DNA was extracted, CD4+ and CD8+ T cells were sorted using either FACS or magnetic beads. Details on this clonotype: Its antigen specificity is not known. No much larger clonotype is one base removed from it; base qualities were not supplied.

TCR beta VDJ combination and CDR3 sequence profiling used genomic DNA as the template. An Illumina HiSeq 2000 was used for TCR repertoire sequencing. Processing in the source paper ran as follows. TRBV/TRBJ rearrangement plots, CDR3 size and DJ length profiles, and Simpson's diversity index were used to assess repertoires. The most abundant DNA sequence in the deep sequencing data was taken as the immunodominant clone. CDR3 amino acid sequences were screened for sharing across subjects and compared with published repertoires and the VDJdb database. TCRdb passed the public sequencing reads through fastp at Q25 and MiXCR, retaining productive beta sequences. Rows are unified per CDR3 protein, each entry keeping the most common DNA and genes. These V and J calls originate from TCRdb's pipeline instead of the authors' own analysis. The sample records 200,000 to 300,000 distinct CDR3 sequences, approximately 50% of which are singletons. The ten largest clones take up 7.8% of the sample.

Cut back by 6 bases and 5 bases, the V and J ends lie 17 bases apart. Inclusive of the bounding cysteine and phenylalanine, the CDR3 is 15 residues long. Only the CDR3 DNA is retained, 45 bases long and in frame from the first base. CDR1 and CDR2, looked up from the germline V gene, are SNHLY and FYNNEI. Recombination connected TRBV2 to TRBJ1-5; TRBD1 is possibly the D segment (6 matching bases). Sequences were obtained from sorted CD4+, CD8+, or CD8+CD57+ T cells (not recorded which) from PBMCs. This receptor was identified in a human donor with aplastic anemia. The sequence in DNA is TGTGCCAGCAGCCAAGGGACCGCAGGGGATCAGCCCCAGCATTTT. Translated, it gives CASSQGTAGDQPQHF.